Below, one T cell receptor (beta chain) is given with its context. Its antigen is still unknown. Over 95% purity was reached by all sorted populations. The data were taken from a study of beta chain features in type 1 diabetes. Study conclusions and caveats: Type 1 diabetes patients showed a moderate but significant shortening of TCRB CDR3s in all four CD4+ subsets. The study found that naive, central memory and Treg TCRB repertoires appeared more similar in patients than in healthy donors. Fewer junction insertions and more nucleotide deletions appeared in type 1 diabetes patients. PCR might favor shorter templates, but any such skew would affect patients and controls equally.

Expressed TCRB transcripts were sequenced because the isolated RNA had all been reverse transcribed beforehand. Libraries were prepared by immunoSEQ multiplex PCR; TCRdb keeps only in-frame clonotypes and omits some of them. Here the sample spans about 390,000 clones, around 10% being singletons. This CDR3 has 9 amino acids. Trimming left V 5 bases short and J 7 bases short, with 0 bases between. CDR1 and CDR2 from the germline V gene are MNHEY and SVGAGI. The sequence derives from a young man with type 1 diabetes. J is TRBJ2-1 and V is TRBV6-5; D is unclear. The material sequenced was central memory CD4+ T cells from blood. The CDR3 nucleotides read TGTGCCAGCAGTAATGAGCAGTTCTTC. The encoded protein is CASSNEQFF.